This T cell receptor (beta chain) stems from a study of vaccination and CD4 T cells after COVID-19. Findings of the study overall: Counts of SARS-CoV-2-reactive clonotypes had a median that went from roughly 22 to 38, a nonsignificant change.

Comments on this clonotype: Its cognate antigen is unknown.

The CDR3 runs to 15 residues. Trimming removed 6 bases from V and 5 bases from J, with 19 bases in between. Sequenced with the Oncomine TCR Beta short-read assay was DNA taken from cultured CD4+ T cells. In TCRdb, the PCR reads were re-called with MiXCR into one record per CDR3 protein. This table has more than 9,000 distinct CDR3 sequences, almost 65% appearing once. Treatment given: approximately 9-day PBMC culture with coronavirus spike peptide pools or control peptides (ViraFEST assay). Spanning March to December 2020, the positive PCR dates came before US Alpha, Beta and Delta variants. The V gene is TRBV12-3 or TRBV12-4, the J gene TRBJ1-2; tentative D call: TRBD1 (5 bases). The sequence was obtained from a human donor who had recovered from COVID-19. The sequencing sample was made of CD4+ T cells from blood, cultured in vitro. The CDR3 spells CASSTYWGRSYGYTF. DNA of the CDR3: TGTGCCAGCAGCACCTACTGGGGCAGGAGTTATGGCTACACCTTC.